A selection of T cell receptor beta chains follows, all from one sample in a study of blood T cell repertoires in COVID-19. Assay: immunoSEQ multiplex PCR; the TCRdb copy retains only in-frame clones and omits some. The sample contains 53,000 or so clones, roughly 90% of which appear only once. Specimen: peripheral blood. The receptors here all came from an elderly man with acute or convalescent COVID-19. Both conserved end residues are part of each CDR3. Expanded clones are given a class, and other clones once, few, many or no size at all.

NA | TRBJ2-3 | TRBV3-1/TRBV3-2 | CASSPGLAQRTDTQYF
NA | TRBJ2-3 | TRBV5-1 | CASSLEFRLGRTDTQYF
NA | TRBJ1-4 | TRBV19 | CASSIRRSEKLFF
NA | TRBJ2-1 | TRBV6-6 | CASSYFAGGRDEQFF
once | TRBJ1-3 | TRBV19 | CASRAFSGNTIYF
NA | TRBJ1-6 | TRBV7-3 | CASSSTGPNSPLHF
NA | TRBJ2-7 | TRBV25-1 | CASTGTDSLYEQYF
NA | TRBJ1-4 | TRBV19 | CASHGGIMEKLFF
NA | TRBJ2-2 | TRBV29-1 | CSVSQGPNTGELFF
NA | TRBJ2-3 | TRBV7-9 | CASSDDYFGTDTQYF
NA | TRBJ1-1 | TRBV5-1 | CASSSSGGTEAFF
NA | TRBJ1-2 | TRBV5-1 | CASSLVGAASYGYTF
few | TRBJ1-5 | TRBV12-3/TRBV12-4 | CASSRGGNQPQHF
NA | TRBJ1-1 | TRBV6-1 | CASSELGVTEAFF
NA | TRBJ1-5 | TRBV7-2 | CASSNTGTGINQPQHF
once | TRBJ2-7 | TRBV5-1 | CASSMTSYEQYF
NA | TRBJ1-4 | TRBV18 | CASSLGQNEKLFF
NA | TRBJ2-3 | TRBV11-2 | CASSYLLGGVSTDTQYF
NA | TRBJ1-5 | TRBV27 | CASMLRQGKNQPQHF
NA | TRBJ1-5 | TRBV12-5 | CASGPPTVSNQPQHF
NA | TRBJ2-5 | TRBV11-2 | CASSSLAGTRQETQYF
NA | TRBJ2-5 | TRBV4-2 | CASSLPSPGEETQYF
NA | TRBJ1-5 | TRBV19 | CASSMSGVSNQPQHF
NA | TRBJ1-1 | TRBV7-2 | CAGGLQSNTEAFF
NA | TRBJ1-1 | TRBV29-1 | CSGLREVSTEAFF
NA | TRBJ1-2 | TRBV19 | CASSTVSTESLLWGYTF
NA | TRBJ1-1 | TRBV5-1 | CASSREARQATYTEAFF
NA | TRBJ2-2 | TRBV6-6 | CASSYSGGAPGELFF
NA | TRBJ1-2 | TRBV5-6 | CASSSMTGGGNGYTF
NA | TRBJ2-2 | TRBV5-4 | CASSSRQTNTGELFF
NA | TRBJ1-3 | TRBV6-6 | CASSRRIQGAGGNTIYF
NA | TRBJ2-7 | TRBV5-6 | CASSPSRAYEQYF
NA | TRBJ2-1 | TRBV19 | CASSVGQGLSSYNEQFF
NA | TRBJ1-5 | TRBV5-5 | CASSLDSYSNQPQHF
NA | TRBJ2-7 | TRBV5-1 | CASSRGTAYEQYF
once | TRBJ1-1 | TRBV5-4 | CASSGTQGVWTEAFF
NA | TRBJ1-1 | TRBV6-5 | CASRYAGQANTEAFF
NA | TRBJ1-2 | TRBV7-9 | CASSQQGGGYGYTF
NA | TRBJ2-1 | TRBV6-5 | CASTLAGGYNEQFF
NA | TRBJ2-5 | TRBV9 | CASSGHPSIGEETQYF
NA | TRBJ1-3 | TRBV15 | CATSRVGTGESGNTIYF
NA | TRBJ1-2 | TRBV15 | CATSHRGLRGYTF
NA | TRBJ1-2 | TRBV7-2 | CASSPQGQGPYGYTF
few | TRBJ1-5 | TRBV7-2 | CASSRLASQPQHF
NA | TRBJ1-4 | TRBV7-8 | CASTDRTDEKLFF
NA | TRBJ2-7 | TRBV20-1 | CSASIGTGSHEQYF
once | TRBJ1-1 | TRBV12-3/TRBV12-4 | CASSFWQGEAFF
NA | TRBJ2-5 | TRBV20-1 | CSGTGLETQYF
NA | TRBJ2-3 | TRBV24-1 | CATSQGSGGDTQYF
NA | TRBJ1-2 | TRBV7-8 | CASSRQGGPNYGYTF
NA | TRBJ2-7 | TRBV30 | CAWSIQGYEQYF
NA | TRBJ1-5 | TRBV27 | CASSLWAAQDQPQHF
NA | TRBJ2-7 | TRBV6-1 | CASSEELHLSYEQYF
NA | TRBJ1-1 | TRBV25-1 | CASSESYRGLRAFF
NA | TRBJ1-5 | TRBV19 | CASSRDRESNQPQHF